This T cell receptor (beta chain) was captured by sequencing in a study of shared clonotypes between healthy human individuals. The study's findings and limits: Some clonotypes were shared by all four sorted-subset donors, while others were not shared. The non-shared ones had lower generation probabilities than the shared ones. What rarefaction showed was incomplete sorted-subset sequencing despite large depth. Measured sharing among donors was expected to vary with sequencing depth.

Sequencing was performed with immunoSEQ multiplex PCR; in TCRdb, only in-frame clones are kept and a portion is missing. The sample carries more than 2,000,000 clones, just over 90% recorded once. This clone was observed once. Its target is unknown. The length of the CDR3 is 14 residues. V was pared by 5 bases and J by 5 bases, with 16 bases between. The V gene's germline CDR1 is MDHEN and CDR2 SYDVKM. The sequenced sample was naive CD4+ T cells from PBMCs. Subset denoted: CD45RA+ positively selected. The TCR originated in a man aged 18 to 29 in good health. Some clones in this sample may be carry-over from other donors' samples. This sequence joins TRBV28 and TRBJ2-7; possible D gene TRBD1, 8 bases. Written as DNA, the CDR3 is TGTGCCAGCAGTCCTAGCGGACAGGGCGACGAGCAGTACTTC. Its protein is CASSPSGQGDEQYF.